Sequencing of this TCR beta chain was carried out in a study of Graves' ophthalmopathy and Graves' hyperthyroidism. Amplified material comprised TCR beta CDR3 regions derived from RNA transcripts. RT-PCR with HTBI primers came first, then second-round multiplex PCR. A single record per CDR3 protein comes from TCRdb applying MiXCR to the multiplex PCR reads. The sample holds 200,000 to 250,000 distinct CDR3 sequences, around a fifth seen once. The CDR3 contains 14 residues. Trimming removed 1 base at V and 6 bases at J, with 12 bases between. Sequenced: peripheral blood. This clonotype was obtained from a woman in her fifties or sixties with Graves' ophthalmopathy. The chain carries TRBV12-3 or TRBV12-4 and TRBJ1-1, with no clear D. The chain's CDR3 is CASSLEPGMAEAFF. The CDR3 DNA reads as TGTGCCAGCAGTTTAGAACCGGGGATGGCTGAAGCTTTCTTT.